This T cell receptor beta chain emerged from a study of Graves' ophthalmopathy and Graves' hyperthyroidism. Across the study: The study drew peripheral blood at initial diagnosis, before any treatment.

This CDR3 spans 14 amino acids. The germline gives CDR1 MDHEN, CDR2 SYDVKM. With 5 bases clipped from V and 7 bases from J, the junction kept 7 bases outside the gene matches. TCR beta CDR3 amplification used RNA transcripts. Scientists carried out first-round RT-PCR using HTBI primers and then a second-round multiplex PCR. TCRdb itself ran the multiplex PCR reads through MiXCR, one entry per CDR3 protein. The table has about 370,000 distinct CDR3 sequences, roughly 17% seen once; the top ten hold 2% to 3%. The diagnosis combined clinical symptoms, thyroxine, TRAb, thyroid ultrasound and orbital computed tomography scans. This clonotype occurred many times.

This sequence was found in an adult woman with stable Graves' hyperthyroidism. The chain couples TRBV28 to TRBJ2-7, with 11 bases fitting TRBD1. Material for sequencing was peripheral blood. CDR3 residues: CASSTRGTGGEQYF. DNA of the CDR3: TGTGCCAGCAGTACCCGGGGGACAGGGGGGGAGCAGTACTTC.